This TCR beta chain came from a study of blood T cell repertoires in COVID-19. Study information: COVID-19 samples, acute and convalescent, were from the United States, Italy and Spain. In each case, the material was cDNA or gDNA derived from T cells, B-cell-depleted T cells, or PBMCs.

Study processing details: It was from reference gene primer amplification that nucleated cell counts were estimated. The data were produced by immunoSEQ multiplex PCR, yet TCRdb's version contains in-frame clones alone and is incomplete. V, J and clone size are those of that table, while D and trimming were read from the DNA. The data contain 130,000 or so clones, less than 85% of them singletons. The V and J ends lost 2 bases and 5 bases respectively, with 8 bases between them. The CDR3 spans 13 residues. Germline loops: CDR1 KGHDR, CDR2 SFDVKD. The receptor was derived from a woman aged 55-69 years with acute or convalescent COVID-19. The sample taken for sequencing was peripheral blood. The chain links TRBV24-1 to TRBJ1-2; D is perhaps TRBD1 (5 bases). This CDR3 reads CATSDSGTYGYTF. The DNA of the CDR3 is TGTGCCACCAGTGATTCAGGGACTTATGGCTACACCTTC.